This T cell receptor beta chain originates from a study of somatic mutations in cytotoxic T cells in rheumatoid arthritis. Notes on the study in general: With age, CD8+ clonality increased in rheumatoid arthritis patients, whereas no such increase appeared in healthy controls. The largest CD8+ clone made up over 20% of CD8+ cells in about an eighth of the roughly 65 patients.

Germline values: CDR1 MGHRA, CDR2 YSYEKL. The CDR3 has 12 residues. Concerning this clone itself: What it recognizes is unknown.

This table comes from immunoSEQ multiplex PCR, and its TCRdb copy is limited to in-frame clones, with some not included. The repertoire holds under 25,000 clones, around 85% seen once, with roughly 6.9% in the top ten. The sample taken for sequencing was CD8+ T cells sorted from blood. This sequence originates from a woman aged 40 to 50 with rheumatoid arthritis. This chain connects TRBV4-1 to TRBJ2-5; TRBD2 is a possible D gene (6 bases). The J call may be faulty, since TRBJ2-7 better matches the DNA end. The CDR3 sequence is CASSRAGYEQYF. As DNA, the CDR3 is TGCGCCAGCAGCCGGGCGGGGTACGAGCAGTACTTC.